A single TCR beta chain is shown here with its context. The antigen is undetermined. All the people who gave samples were healthy bone marrow donors. Germline V gene lookup returns CDR1 SGHTA and CDR2 FQGNSA. The V end was cut by 3 bases, the J end by 0 bases, with 15 bases between. CDR3 length: 16 residues. The entry originates in a study of cytomegalovirus exposure and HLA in healthy donors. General observations from the study: Cytomegalovirus-associated status was assigned to 164 TCR beta chains.

PCR employed 60 Vbeta and 13 Jbeta primers. Repertoires were generated with immunoSEQ multiplex PCR, while TCRdb's copy carries only in-frame clones and drops some. The data show about 120,000 clones, roughly 80% seen once. The sequencing input was PBMCs. The genes are TRBV7-2 and TRBJ2-7; D is perhaps TRBD2 (6 bases). The source is a woman in her thirties in good health and CMV-seropositive. The CDR3 nucleotides read TGTGCCAGCAGCTTTTCCGGACTATACAACTCCTACGAGCAGTACTTC. This codes for CASSFSGLYNSYEQYF.